The rows below give T cell receptor beta chains drawn from one sample of a study of vaccination effects on CD4 cells after COVID-19. No antigens are known for them. Sequenced by immunoSEQ multiplex PCR; TCRdb stores in-frame clones only, minus some. The sample contains under 50,000 clones, approximately 74% of which appear only once. The specimen comprised CD4+ T cells from PBMCs cultured without peptide, sampled before COVID-19 vaccination. Receptors were obtained from a human donor who had a prior SARS-CoV-2 infection. The CDR3 runs from the conserved cysteine through the conserved F or W. D genes are given only for firm matches. Size values are once, few and many counts, or a class for expanded clones, and some rows have none.

v_call: TRBV30
clone_size: -
d_call: TRBD1
j_call: TRBJ1-2
cdr3_aa: CAWRIQGAPRGYTF
cdr3_nt: TGTGCCTGGAGGATACAGGGGGCGCCTCGTGGCTACACCTTC

v_call: TRBV27
clone_size: -
d_call: TRBD2
j_call: TRBJ2-2
cdr3_aa: CASSSRLRGGQGELFF
cdr3_nt: TGTGCCAGCAGTTCTCGGTTGCGGGGGGGCCAGGGGGAGCTGTTTTTT

v_call: TRBV6-6
clone_size: -
d_call: TRBD2
j_call: TRBJ2-2
cdr3_aa: CASSYLAGENTGELFF
cdr3_nt: TGTGCCAGCAGTTACCTAGCGGGAGAGAACACCGGGGAGCTGTTTTTT

v_call: TRBV29-1
clone_size: -
d_call: -
j_call: TRBJ2-4
cdr3_aa: CSVIEGASIIQYF
cdr3_nt: TGCAGCGTAATTGAAGGGGCCTCTATCATTCAGTACTTC

v_call: TRBV11-2
clone_size: -
d_call: -
j_call: TRBJ2-3
cdr3_aa: CASSQMGSEDTQYF
cdr3_nt: TGTGCCAGCAGCCAGATGGGTTCGGAAGATACGCAGTATTTT

v_call: TRBV9
clone_size: -
d_call: -
j_call: TRBJ1-6
cdr3_aa: CASSVDRFDSPLHF
cdr3_nt: TGTGCCAGCAGCGTAGACAGGTTCGATTCACCCCTCCACTTT

v_call: TRBV24-1
clone_size: few
d_call: TRBD2
j_call: TRBJ2-3
cdr3_aa: CATSEAREGGTDTQYF
cdr3_nt: TGTGCCACCAGTGAGGCCCGGGAGGGCGGGACAGATACGCAGTATTTT

v_call: TRBV7-2
clone_size: -
d_call: -
j_call: TRBJ1-5
cdr3_aa: CASSLLSNQPQHF
cdr3_nt: TGTGCCAGCAGCTTACTTAGCAATCAGCCCCAGCATTTT

v_call: TRBV19
clone_size: few
d_call: -
j_call: TRBJ2-3
cdr3_aa: CASSIQGTDTQYF
cdr3_nt: TGTGCCAGTAGTATACAGGGAACAGATACGCAGTATTTT

v_call: TRBV4-1
clone_size: -
d_call: -
j_call: TRBJ1-4
cdr3_aa: CASSRGTGVNEKLFF
cdr3_nt: TGCGCCAGCAGCCGCGGGACCGGAGTTAATGAAAAACTGTTTTTT

v_call: TRBV19
clone_size: -
d_call: TRBD1
j_call: TRBJ1-5
cdr3_aa: CASSTRGTQHF
cdr3_nt: TGTGCCAGTAGTACCAGGGGGACCCAGCATTTT

v_call: TRBV7-9
clone_size: few
d_call: -
j_call: TRBJ1-2
cdr3_aa: CASSWQGPPNYGYTF
cdr3_nt: TGTGCCAGCAGCTGGCAGGGACCTCCTAACTATGGCTACACCTTC

v_call: TRBV19
clone_size: -
d_call: -
j_call: TRBJ1-1
cdr3_aa: CASSKWTALISEAFF
cdr3_nt: TGTGCCAGTAGTAAATGGACAGCGTTAATATCTGAAGCTTTCTTT

v_call: TRBV2
clone_size: -
d_call: -
j_call: TRBJ1-5
cdr3_aa: CASSPSGSNQPQHF
cdr3_nt: TGTGCCAGCAGTCCCTCAGGGAGCAATCAGCCCCAGCATTTT

v_call: TRBV5-1
clone_size: -
d_call: TRBD2
j_call: TRBJ2-3
cdr3_aa: CASSLVAGRASDTQYF
cdr3_nt: TGCGCCAGCAGCTTGGTGGCTGGGAGGGCCTCAGATACGCAGTATTTT

v_call: TRBV20-1
clone_size: -
d_call: -
j_call: TRBJ2-5
cdr3_aa: CSASLGGETQYF
cdr3_nt: TGCAGTGCTAGTTTGGGGGGAGAGACCCAGTACTTC

v_call: TRBV19
clone_size: few
d_call: -
j_call: TRBJ1-1
cdr3_aa: CASSKSRNTEAFF
cdr3_nt: TGTGCCAGTAGTAAGTCCAGGAACACTGAAGCTTTCTTT

v_call: TRBV11-3
clone_size: once
d_call: -
j_call: TRBJ1-1
cdr3_aa: CASSLGALGQNTEAFF
cdr3_nt: TGTGCCAGCAGCTTAGGGGCCTTAGGACAGAACACTGAAGCTTTCTTT

v_call: TRBV6-1
clone_size: -
d_call: -
j_call: TRBJ2-7
cdr3_aa: CASSESVKSSYEQYF
cdr3_nt: TGTGCCAGCAGTGAATCGGTCAAGAGCTCCTACGAGCAGTACTTC

v_call: TRBV7-6
clone_size: -
d_call: -
j_call: TRBJ2-2
cdr3_aa: CASNLVGSPNTGELFF
cdr3_nt: TGTGCCAGCAACCTGGTCGGCAGCCCGAACACCGGGGAGCTGTTTTTT

v_call: TRBV7-9
clone_size: few
d_call: -
j_call: TRBJ1-3
cdr3_aa: CASSPRHTSSGNTIYF
cdr3_nt: TGTGCCAGCAGCCCGCGGCACACTAGCTCTGGAAACACCATATATTTT

v_call: TRBV7-2
clone_size: -
d_call: -
j_call: TRBJ2-1
cdr3_aa: CASSQQALGSYNEQFF
cdr3_nt: TGTGCCAGCAGCCAACAGGCTCTAGGGTCCTACAATGAGCAGTTCTTC

v_call: TRBV5-1
clone_size: -
d_call: -
j_call: TRBJ1-4
cdr3_aa: CASSRADTTNEKLFF
cdr3_nt: TGCGCCAGCTCACGGGCCGATACAACTAATGAAAAACTGTTTTTT

v_call: TRBV4-1
clone_size: -
d_call: -
j_call: TRBJ1-2
cdr3_aa: CASSQEGRRGGGYGYTF
cdr3_nt: TGCGCCAGCAGCCAAGAAGGTAGGAGGGGAGGGGGCTATGGCTACACCTTC

v_call: TRBV5-3
clone_size: -
d_call: TRBD1
j_call: TRBJ1-1
cdr3_aa: CARSKYPGGHGTEAFF
cdr3_nt: TGTGCCAGAAGCAAATACCCAGGGGGCCATGGGACTGAAGCTTTCTTT

v_call: TRBV4-2
clone_size: -
d_call: -
j_call: TRBJ2-2
cdr3_aa: CASSQDLLAITNTGELFF
cdr3_nt: TGTGCCAGCAGCCAAGATCTCCTAGCGATAACGAACACCGGGGAGCTGTTTTTT

v_call: TRBV10-1
clone_size: few
d_call: TRBD1
j_call: TRBJ1-6
cdr3_aa: CASSAWTGENSPLHF
cdr3_nt: TGCGCCAGCAGTGCCTGGACAGGGGAAAATTCACCCCTCCACTTT

v_call: TRBV30
clone_size: -
d_call: -
j_call: TRBJ2-6
cdr3_aa: CAWGDSGANVLTF
cdr3_nt: TGTGCCTGGGGTGACTCTGGGGCCAACGTCCTGACTTTC

v_call: TRBV3-1/TRBV3-2
clone_size: few
d_call: -
j_call: TRBJ2-2
cdr3_aa: CASSQRGAGELFF
cdr3_nt: TGTGCCAGCAGCCAGAGAGGCGCCGGGGAGCTGTTTTTT

v_call: TRBV7-9
clone_size: -
d_call: -
j_call: TRBJ2-3
cdr3_aa: CASSLGGGGTDTQYF
cdr3_nt: TGTGCCAGCAGCTTGGGAGGCGGGGGCACAGATACGCAGTATTTT

v_call: TRBV28
clone_size: -
d_call: TRBD1
j_call: TRBJ1-3
cdr3_aa: CASIEGTAGNTIYF
cdr3_nt: TGTGCCAGCATAGAAGGGACAGCAGGAAACACCATATATTTT

v_call: TRBV13
clone_size: few
d_call: -
j_call: TRBJ2-3
cdr3_aa: CASSLGTRADTQYF
cdr3_nt: TGTGCCAGCAGCTTAGGGACGAGGGCAGATACGCAGTATTTT

v_call: TRBV7-2
clone_size: few
d_call: TRBD2
j_call: TRBJ2-4
cdr3_aa: CASSLEGILAGENIQYF
cdr3_nt: TGTGCCAGCAGCTTAGAGGGCATACTAGCGGGAGAGAACATTCAGTACTTC

v_call: TRBV12-5
clone_size: few
d_call: -
j_call: TRBJ1-3
cdr3_aa: CASGLVLKGTGNTIYF
cdr3_nt: TGTGCTAGTGGTTTGGTTCTGAAGGGGACCGGAAACACCATATATTTT

v_call: TRBV2
clone_size: -
d_call: -
j_call: TRBJ1-5
cdr3_aa: CASSASSLTQPQHF
cdr3_nt: TGTGCCAGCAGTGCCTCGTCCCTAACTCAGCCCCAGCATTTT

v_call: TRBV29-1
clone_size: -
d_call: TRBD1
j_call: TRBJ2-5
cdr3_aa: CSVVRQGRQETQYF
cdr3_nt: TGCAGCGTTGTCCGACAGGGCCGTCAAGAGACCCAGTACTTC

v_call: TRBV7-9
clone_size: -
d_call: -
j_call: TRBJ1-2
cdr3_aa: CASSLIRGGGYTF
cdr3_nt: TGTGCCAGCAGCTTAATCCGGGGTGGCGGCTACACCTTC

v_call: TRBV7-2
clone_size: -
d_call: TRBD2
j_call: TRBJ2-5
cdr3_aa: CASSPGLASETQYF
cdr3_nt: TGTGCCAGCAGCCCTGGACTAGCGTCGGAGACCCAGTACTTC

v_call: TRBV27
clone_size: -
d_call: TRBD2
j_call: TRBJ2-3
cdr3_aa: CASSPLAVLGADTQYF
cdr3_nt: TGTGCCAGCAGTCCACTAGCGGTACTAGGAGCAGATACGCAGTATTTT

v_call: TRBV19
clone_size: few
d_call: -
j_call: TRBJ1-2
cdr3_aa: CASSILATYYGYTF
cdr3_nt: TGTGCCAGTAGTATCCTGGCAACGTACTATGGCTACACCTTC